Each of the 29 T cell receptor beta chains below was sequenced from the same sample in a study of shared clonotypes between healthy human individuals. Profiled with immunoSEQ multiplex PCR; TCRdb holds only in-frame clones, not every one. Among about 680,000 clones listed, around 73% were seen once. Input material: memory CD4+ T cells sorted from blood. Specified subset: CD45RA-negative fraction. Source of these receptors: a woman between 25 and 40 years old in good health.

The genes are TRBV5-8 and TRBJ1-5; possible D gene TRBD1, 6 bases. Looked up from germline, CDR1 is SGHTS and CDR2 is YDEGEE. Trimming cost V 2 bases and J 11 bases, with 11 bases left between them. This CDR3 is 12 amino acids long. The CDR3 region has the DNA TGTGCCAGCAGCTTTAACAGGGAGGCCCAGCATTTT. It specifies CASSFNREAQHF.

The gene calls are TRBV4-1 and TRBJ2-1, with a possible D match to TRBD2 (5 bases). Trimming took 1 base from V and 7 from J, leaving 8 bases between them. The CDR3 sequence is 13 residues long. Germline CDR1 is MGHRA and CDR2 is YSYEKL. CDR3 bases: TGCGCCAGCAGCCAAGTAAGGGAGAATGAGCAGTTCTTC. This sequence encodes CASSQVRENEQFF.

V usage is TRBV5-1 and J usage is TRBJ2-1; a weak D match, TRBD2 (6 bases). The CDR3 length is 16 residues. Per germline, CDR1 SGHRS and CDR2 YFSETQ. Trimming cost V 1 base and J 7 bases, with 18 bases left between them. The CDR3 DNA is TGCGCCAGCAGCTTGAGGGTTAGCGGAGGCGGGAATGAGCAGTTCTTC. Protein: CASSLRVSGGGNEQFF.

The chain carries TRBV18 and TRBJ1-2; TRBD1 matches at 8 bases. After removal of 3 bases from V and 6 bases from J, the junction contained 6 bases not matched to a gene. Germline loops: CDR1 KGHSH, CDR2 LQKENI. CDR3 length equals 14 residues. The CDR3 sequence: CASSPVQGGNGYTF. The DNA for the CDR3 is TGTGCCAGCTCACCTGTACAGGGGGGTAATGGCTACACCTTC.

This chain uses TRBV4-2 with TRBJ2-2; no firm D call. This CDR3 contains 14 residues. From germline, CDR1 is LGHNA and CDR2 YNFKEQ. Deletions cut 0 bases from V and 5 bases from J, with 7 bases between. The CDR3 DNA is TGTGCCAGCAGCCAAGAGCTCGGAACCGGGGAGCTGTTTTTT. Translation gives CASSQELGTGELFF.

Here the CDR3 reads CASSPDGQGRGYTF. DNA of the CDR3: TGTGCCAGCAGTCCCGACGGACAGGGAAGAGGCTACACCTTC. The V gene is TRBV28, the J gene TRBJ1-2; 8 bases agree with TRBD1. The germline V gene encodes CDR1 MDHEN and CDR2 SYDVKM. This CDR3 comprises 14 residues. Losses at the gene ends were 5 bases for V and 8 bases for J; bases not matched to a gene: 10.

The CDR3 loop is CASQGQVGAYEQYF. The CDR3 coding sequence is TGCGCCAGCCAAGGACAGGTCGGGGCCTACGAGCAGTACTTC. This rearrangement joins TRBV5-1 to TRBJ2-7; 7 bases match TRBD1. The CDR3 is 14 residues long. With V trimmed by 7 bases and J by 2 bases, 9 bases remained unmatched. CDR1 is SGHRS, CDR2 YFSETQ, per germline.

This clone has more than one count but fewer than ten. The rearrangement uses TRBV5-4 and TRBJ1-2; 8 nucleotides align to TRBD1. Germline V CDR1 and CDR2: SGHNT, YYREEE (reference sequence). The CDR3 runs to 15 residues. V gave up 4 bases and J gave up 3 bases; unmatched junction bases: 8. CDR3 amino acids: CASSLPGQGYYGYTF. The CDR3 DNA follows: TGTGCCAGCAGCCTCCCTGGACAGGGCTACTATGGCTACACCTTC.

This clone appeared a few times. V is TRBV6-5 and J is TRBJ2-7; TRBD1 aligns across 8 bases. J lost 4 bases, V lost 5 bases, and 7 bases had no gene match. The CDR3 loop spans 14 amino acids. Germline V gene data show CDR1 as MNHEY and CDR2 as SVGAGI. The CDR3 DNA sequence: TGTGCCAGCAGTCGACAGGGGTGGGGATACGAGCAGTACTTC. Protein sequence: CASSRQGWGYEQYF.

This clone occurred once. The chain links TRBV29-1 to TRBJ2-7, with TRBD1 identical over 7 bases. Germline V gives CDR1 SQVTM, CDR2 ANQGSEA. Trimming removed 8 bases from V and 2 bases from J; junction bases left unmatched: 15. This CDR3 is built from 15 residues. CDR3 amino acids: CSYRDSFSGTYEQYF. The CDR3 nucleotides are TGCAGCTACCGGGACAGTTTCTCCGGAACCTACGAGCAGTACTTC.

The chain combines TRBV5-1 with TRBJ2-7; 10 nucleotides match TRBD1. J lost 7 bases, V lost 5 bases, and 12 bases had no gene match. The CDR3 extends over 15 amino acids. Germline CDR1 reads SGHRS; CDR2 reads YFSETQ. Here the CDR3 DNA reads TGCGCCAGCAGACCTGGCCGGGACAGGGGCGGTGAGCAGTACTTC. It is translated as CASRPGRDRGGEQYF.

The chain carries TRBV11-2 and TRBJ1-1; 7 bases map to TRBD1. Germline V gene lookup returns CDR1 SGHAT and CDR2 FQNNGV. CDR3 length: 16 residues. The trim removed 5 bases at V and 11 bases at J, leaving 20 bases unmatched. CDR3 in amino acids: CASSRRRAGGVLTAFF. CDR3 coding DNA: TGTGCCAGCAGCCGTCGGAGGGCAGGGGGGGTCCTTACGGCTTTCTTT. Supplemented by reference TRBV11-2 and TRBJ1-1, the full variable domain reads EAGVAQSPRYKIIEKRQSVAFWCNPISGHATLYWYQQILGQGPKLLIQFQNNGVVDDSQLPKDRFSAERLKGVDSTLKIQPAKLEDSAVYLCASSRRRAGGVLTAFFGQGTRLTVV.

This clone was observed a few times. The chain combines TRBV6-5 with TRBJ2-7; D not resolved. Germline CDR1 reads MNHEY; CDR2 reads SVGAGI. Trimming removed 5 bases from V and 4 bases from J, with 15 bases in between. The CDR3 covers 14 residues. This chain's CDR3 is CASSPDGWFYEQYF. The CDR3 coding sequence is TGTGCCAGCAGTCCGGACGGGTGGTTTTACGAGCAGTACTTC.

The rearrangement uses TRBV7-2 and TRBJ1-5; weak D call: TRBD1 (5 bases). CDR3 size: 15 residues. Trimming left V 1 base short and J 0 bases short, with 7 bases between. Germline V gene data show CDR1 as SGHTA and CDR2 as FQGNSA. CDR3 residues: CASSLEQASNQPQHF. DNA for the CDR3: TGTGCCAGCAGCTTAGAACAGGCTAGCAATCAGCCCCAGCATTTT.

The chain combines TRBV11-2 with TRBJ2-1; a possible D gene is TRBD2 (6 bases). Per the germline V gene, CDR1 is SGHAT and CDR2 is FQNNGV. The V end lost 3 bases, the J end lost 0 bases, and 15 bases lay between the germline ends. This CDR3 is 17 amino acids long. The CDR3 nucleotides read TGTGCCAGCAGCTTGGGGACTCCTGAACGCTCCTACAATGAGCAGTTCTTC. Protein product: CASSLGTPERSYNEQFF.

The J gene is TRBJ2-3, the V gene TRBV2, with 9 bases identical to TRBD2. The CDR3 runs to 15 residues. Germline V gene data show CDR1 as SNHLY and CDR2 as FYNNEI. The ends lost 6 bases at V and 4 bases at J; junction bases unmatched: 8. CDR3: CASRDSGSSADTQYF. The CDR3 DNA reads TGTGCCAGCAGGGATAGCGGGAGTAGCGCAGATACGCAGTATTTT. Looking up the rest from reference TRBV2 and TRBJ2-3 gives the full variable domain: EPEVTQTPSHQVTQMGQEVILRCVPISNHLYFYWYRQILGQKVEFLVSFYNNEISEKSEIFDDQFSVERPDGSNFTLKIRSTKLEDSAMYFCASRDSGSSADTQYFGPGTRLTVL.

The chain uses TRBV5-1 and TRBJ2-7, with D tentatively TRBD1 or TRBD2 (5 bases each). This CDR3 comprises 14 residues. V lost 5 bases to trimming and J lost 6 bases, with 18 bases between them. Germline lookup yields CDR1 SGHRS and CDR2 YFSETQ. CDR3 coding DNA: TGCGCCAGCAGTAGGGCAGGGCCTCGGGGCGAGCAGTACTTC. Translation gives CASSRAGPRGEQYF.

This clone showed up just once. V and J are TRBV7-9 and TRBJ2-7, with TRBD1 identical over 9 bases. Unmatched junction bases numbered 5, after V lost 2 bases and J lost 12 bases. This CDR3 region has 12 residues. Germline values: CDR1 SEHNR, CDR2 FQNEAQ (reference sequence). In nucleotides, the CDR3 is TGTGCCAGCAGCTTACATGGGACAGGGTTGTACTTC. Translating it yields CASSLHGTGLYF.

The CDR3 sequence: CASRGAGTGLQPQHF. The CDR3, as DNA: TGTGCCAGCAGGGGAGCCGGGACAGGGCTTCAGCCCCAGCATTTT. The chain has TRBV28 and TRBJ1-5; TRBD1 aligns across 9 bases. With 6 bases clipped from V and 6 bases from J, the junction kept 9 bases outside the gene matches. Germline V gene lookup returns CDR1 MDHEN and CDR2 SYDVKM. The CDR3 is 15 amino acids. The whole variable domain, filled in from reference TRBV28 and TRBJ1-5, reads DVKVTQSSRYLVKRTGEKVFLECVQDMDHENMFWYRQDPGLGLRLIYFSYDVKMKEKGDIPEGYSVSREKKERFSLILESASTNQTSMYLCASRGAGTGLQPQHFGDGTRLSIL.

The chain joins TRBV21-1 to TRBJ2-7; the table's D call, TRBD2, was not checked against the DNA. TRBV21-1 is given as a pseudogene. The CDR3 is made up of 16 amino acids. In DNA, the CDR3 is TGTGCCAGCAGCAAAGACTCAGCGTCAAGCTCCTACGAGCAGTACTTC. This gives the protein CASSKDSASSSYEQYF.

The chain recombines TRBV19 with TRBJ1-2; 7 bases match TRBD1. Trimming took 5 bases from V and 3 from J; bases not matched to a gene: 9. Germline V gives CDR1 LNHDA, CDR2 SQIVND (reference sequence). The CDR3 has 15 amino acids. This CDR3 is CASSGGTASDYGYTF. The DNA of the CDR3 is TGTGCCAGTAGTGGAGGGACAGCCTCAGACTATGGCTACACCTTC.

The chain joins TRBV28 to TRBJ1-3; the D is unclear. This CDR3 has 13 amino acids. V was trimmed by 4 bases and J by 2 bases, leaving 6 bases between them. Germline lookup yields CDR1 MDHEN and CDR2 SYDVKM. CDR3 coding DNA: TGTGCCAGCAGTTCTTCTACTGGAAACACCATATATTTT. Protein product: CASSSSTGNTIYF.

In this sample, this clone turned up once. The rearrangement uses TRBV20-1 and TRBJ2-7; no definite D call. V was cut by 3 bases and J by 1 base, with 4 bases left in between. Germline CDR1 DFQATT, CDR2 SNEGSKA (reference sequence). CDR3 length equals 11 residues. The CDR3 DNA sequence: TGCAGTGCTAGGAAATCCTACGAGCAGTACTTC. This sequence encodes CSARKSYEQYF.

The V gene is TRBV11-2, the J gene TRBJ2-1, with 7 bases fitting TRBD1. After removal of 5 bases from V and 6 bases from J, the junction contained 4 bases not matched to a gene. The CDR3 has 13 amino acids. Germline assignment: CDR1 SGHAT and CDR2 FQNNGV. The CDR3 bases are TGTGCCAGCAGCATGGGGACAGTCAATGAGCAGTTCTTC. Translation gives CASSMGTVNEQFF.

The CDR3 bases are TGTGCTAGTGGTTTGGTTATTGGGCAGGACACCGGGGAGCTGTTTTTT. Protein: CASGLVIGQDTGELFF. The rearrangement uses TRBV12-5 and TRBJ2-2; D call uncertain. CDR3 size: 16 residues. CDR1 is LGHNT and CDR2 is FRNRAP in the germline V gene. V was shortened by 0 bases and J by 3 bases, with 11 bases between the two germline ends.

The rearrangement links TRBV11-1 to TRBJ1-1; TRBD1 is a possible D gene (6 bases). This CDR3 region has 15 residues. Deletions cut 3 bases from V and 4 bases from J, with 15 bases between. Germline lookup yields CDR1 SGHAT and CDR2 FQDESV (reference sequence). CDR3 coding DNA: TGTGCCAGCAGCTTCGGGGGGCACGATGGCACTGAAGCTTTCTTT. Amino acids: CASSFGGHDGTEAFF.

The DNA of the CDR3 is TGCGCCAGCAGCTTGGAGGCGGGGGGCCCCGGGGAGCTGTTTTTT. Encoded protein: CASSLEAGGPGELFF. This rearrangement joins TRBV5-1 to TRBJ2-2, with 8 bases that match TRBD2. Germline assignment: CDR1 SGHRS and CDR2 YFSETQ. CDR3 length equals 15 residues. J gave up 6 bases and V 0 bases, and 4 bases lay outside the gene matches.

V and J are TRBV7-9 and TRBJ1-3; D uncertain. The V gene's germline CDR1 is SEHNR and CDR2 FQNEAQ (reference sequence). Deletions cut 0 bases from V and 2 bases from J, with 5 bases between. This CDR3 has 14 residues. In nucleotides, the CDR3 is TGTGCCAGCAGCTTAGCGGCAGCTGGAAACACCATATATTTT. Amino acid sequence: CASSLAAAGNTIYF. The whole variable domain, remainder taken from reference TRBV7-9 and TRBJ1-3, is DTGVSQNPRHKITKRGQNVTFRCDPISEHNRLYWYRQTLGQGPEFLTYFQNEAQLEKSRLLSDRFSAERPKGSFSTLEIQRTEQGDSAMYLCASSLAAAGNTIYFGEGSWLTVV.

The chain employs TRBV5-1 and TRBJ2-7; no reliable D call. Trimming pared 10 bases from V and 7 bases from J, leaving 21 bases between. CDR1 and CDR2 (germline): SGHRS, YFSETQ. CDR3 length: 13 residues. The CDR3 nucleotides read TGCGCCGTCTATGGGGTGATTCTTCGGGAGCAGTACTTC. Its translation: CAVYGVILREQYF.